This T cell receptor beta chain was captured in a study of OX40 agonist ivuxolimab in advanced cancers. Peripheral blood came from all dose cohorts at three timepoints. Only in-frame clones appear in the TCRdb table, and some are missing; sequencing was by immunoSEQ multiplex PCR. Here the sample spans tens of thousands of clones, about 89% being singletons. Regarding the study as a whole: On average, CD8+ T cells showed a greater number of expanded clones than CD4+.

The germline gives CDR1 SNHLY, CDR2 FYNNEI. The CDR3 spans 13 residues. Between the trimmed V and J ends, which lost 4 bases and 7 bases, there was a span of 13 bases. A remark on this clone: What it recognizes is unknown.

Specimen: CD4+ or CD8+ T cells sorted from blood, collected in a trial of the OX40 agonist ivuxolimab. The V and J genes are TRBV2 and TRBJ1-1, with D unresolved. The sequence came from an adult with an advanced solid tumor such as melanoma, head and neck, liver or kidney cancer. CDR3 loop: CASSVNRKDEAFF. The CDR3 nucleotides read TGTGCCAGCAGTGTAAATCGGAAGGATGAAGCTTTCTTT. The variable domain in full, with the rest retrieved from reference TRBV2 and TRBJ1-1, is EPEVTQTPSHQVTQMGQEVILRCVPISNHLYFYWYRQILGQKVEFLVSFYNNEISEKSEIFDDQFSVERPDGSNFTLKIRSTKLEDSAMYFCASSVNRKDEAFFGQGTRLTVV.